The 31 T cell receptor beta chains below come from one sample, sequenced in a study of Ad26.COV2.S vaccination and SARS-CoV-2 variants. The assay was immunoSEQ multiplex PCR, and TCRdb's table has in-frame clones only and misses some. The table lists under 550,000 clones, approximately 92% of them singletons. Treatment here: 15 to 20 received Ad26.COV2.S at low or high dose, single or two shots; 5 received placebo; per-sample allocation not given. Each sample was drawn 63 days after the first injection (of vaccine or placebo). Sequenced here: peripheral blood, sampled in a trial of Ad26.COV2.S vaccine versus placebo. All receptors come from a person between 18 and 60 years old who received the Ad26.COV2.S COVID-19 vaccine or a placebo.

The CDR3 region is CASSGPNSYEQYF. The CDR3 DNA is TGTGCCAGTAGTGGACCCAACTCCTACGAGCAGTACTTC. The V gene is TRBV19, the J gene TRBJ2-7, with D hard to call. The V end was cut by 5 bases, the J end by 0 bases, with 8 bases between. CDR3 size: 13 residues. Germline lookup yields CDR1 LNHDA and CDR2 SQIVND (reference sequence).

The chain recombines TRBV5-8 with TRBJ1-4; 9 bases match TRBD1. Trimming took 10 bases from V and 7 from J; bases not matched to a gene: 8. There are 13 residues in the CDR3. From germline, CDR1 is SGHTS and CDR2 YDEGEE. The CDR3 loop is CAAGTGSSEKLFF. The CDR3, as DNA: TGTGCCGCAGGGACAGGGTCGAGTGAAAAACTGTTTTTT.

The chain recombines TRBV5-4 with TRBJ2-1; tentative D call: TRBD2 (6 bases). V dropped 4 bases and J dropped 6 bases, with 11 bases sitting between them. The CDR3 sequence is 13 residues long. Germline CDR1 and CDR2: SGHNT and YYREEE (reference sequence). Written as DNA, the CDR3 is TGTGCCAGCAGCGCCGGGAGCTTCAATGAGCAGTTCTTC. It encodes CASSAGSFNEQFF.

The CDR3 protein is CASSLWSTSGNTDTQYF. The DNA for the CDR3 is TGTGCCAGCAGCTTATGGTCGACTAGCGGCAACACAGATACGCAGTATTTT. The V gene is TRBV11-2, the J gene TRBJ2-3; 9 bases agree with TRBD2. CDR1 is SGHAT and CDR2 is FQNNGV in the germline V gene. CDR3 length equals 17 residues. The V gene end was trimmed by 2 bases and the J gene end by 2 bases; junction bases not matched to a gene: 8.

The chain combines TRBV6-5 with TRBJ1-1; D remains unclear. The V gene's germline CDR1 is MNHEY and CDR2 SVGAGI. CDR3 length: 11 residues. The V gene lost 11 bases and the J gene lost 4 bases, with 11 bases spanning the gap. CDR3 amino acids: CASSEGTEAFF. DNA for the CDR3: TGTGCCTCCTCGGAAGGCACTGAAGCTTTCTTT.

The chain uses TRBV6-5 and TRBJ1-4; D is unresolved. Trimming pared 0 bases from V and 7 bases from J, leaving 12 bases between. Germline CDR1 MNHEY, CDR2 SVGAGI. The CDR3 has 15 amino acids. For the CDR3, the DNA is TGTGCCAGCAGTTACTCGGAGGGAGTAGGTGAAAAACTGTTTTTT. It codes for CASSYSEGVGEKLFF.

V usage is TRBV6-2 or TRBV6-3 and J usage is TRBJ2-2; no clear D. Trimming cost V 6 bases and J 7 bases, with 9 bases left between them. The CDR3 is 12 amino acids. Germline lookup yields CDR1 MNHEY and CDR2 SVGEGT. In nucleotides, the CDR3 is TGTGCCAGCAGCTGGACGGGCGGGGAGCTGTTTTTT. Residues: CASSWTGGELFF.

The V gene is TRBV4-1, the J gene TRBJ2-4, with D perhaps assigned TRBD1 or TRBD2 (5 bases each). Trimming removed 1 base from V and 7 bases from J, with 14 bases in between. This CDR3 comprises 15 residues. Per the germline V gene, CDR1 is MGHRA and CDR2 is YSYEKL. This CDR3 is CASSQVGTGSNIQYF. The CDR3 DNA reads as TGCGCCAGCAGCCAAGTGGGGACGGGGTCCAACATTCAGTACTTC.

This clone is a singleton in its sample. V and J are TRBV14 and TRBJ2-5; D unresolved. The length of the CDR3 is 13 residues. Germline V gives CDR1 SGHDN, CDR2 FVKESK. V gave up 1 base and J gave up 5 bases, with 8 bases separating them. DNA for the CDR3: TGTGCCAGCAGCCAAGGGGTCGCCGAGACCCAGTACTTC. Translating gives CASSQGVAETQYF.

The chain has TRBV3-1 (or the pseudogene TRBV3-2) and TRBJ2-1; 8 bases match TRBD2. CDR1 LGHDT and CDR2 YNNKEL come from the germline V gene (reference sequence). The trim removed 3 bases at V and 6 bases at J, leaving 4 bases unmatched. The CDR3 runs to 14 residues. The CDR3 DNA reads as TGTGCCAGCAGCCAGTCTACTAGCGGCAATGAGCAGTTCTTC. Encoded protein: CASSQSTSGNEQFF.

The chain is built from TRBV5-1 and TRBJ2-7; 10 positions agree with TRBD2. Germline loops: CDR1 SGHRS, CDR2 YFSETQ. V dropped 2 bases and J dropped 1; count of bases not matched to a gene: 3. This CDR3 comprises 15 residues. The CDR3 is CASSFVAGGSYEQYF. The CDR3 DNA reads TGCGCCAGCAGCTTTGTAGCGGGAGGTTCCTACGAGCAGTACTTC. The whole variable domain, remainder taken from reference TRBV5-1 and TRBJ2-7, is KAGVTQTPRYLIKTRGQQVTLSCSPISGHRSVSWYQQTPGQGLQFLFEYFSETQRNKGNFPGRFSGRQFSNSRSEMNVSTLELGDSALYLCASSFVAGGSYEQYFGPGTRLTVT.

The gene calls are TRBV27 and TRBJ1-1; TRBD1 aligns across 8 bases. V was clipped by 2 bases and J by 1 base; unmatched bases: 3. Germline V gene data show CDR1 as MNHEY and CDR2 as SMNVEV (reference sequence). The CDR3 contains 15 residues. Here the CDR3 DNA reads TGTGCCAGCAGTTTACTTGGACAGGGGAACACTGAAGCTTTCTTT. As protein: CASSLLGQGNTEAFF.

The V and J genes are TRBV7-9 and TRBJ2-7; either TRBD1 or TRBD2 may fit D (5 bases each). This CDR3 comprises 12 residues. Germline lookup yields CDR1 SEHNR and CDR2 FQNEAQ (reference sequence). V lost 6 bases and J lost 3, with 9 bases in between. The CDR3 nucleotides are TGTGCCAGCAGGGGGGTGGGCTACGAGCAGTACTTC. Its translation is CASRGVGYEQYF.

The CDR3 spells CASSGHTEAFF. For the CDR3, the DNA is TGCGCCAGCAGCGGCCACACTGAAGCTTTCTTT. The V and J genes are TRBV5-1 and TRBJ1-1; D is unclear. From germline, CDR1 is SGHRS and CDR2 YFSETQ. This CDR3 is built from 11 residues. V was trimmed by 4 bases and J by 3 bases, leaving 4 bases between them.

CDR3 protein: CASSVDRATKTSYEQYF. The DNA for the CDR3 is TGTGCCAGCAGCGTCGACAGGGCCACAAAAACCTCCTACGAGCAGTACTTC. The rearrangement joins TRBV7-8 to TRBJ2-7; 7 nucleotides line up with TRBD1. The CDR3 spans 17 residues. The J segment lost 0 bases and the V segment lost 5 bases, leaving 13 bases of the junction unmatched. Looked up from germline, CDR1 is SGHVS and CDR2 is FQNEAQ.

The chain joins TRBV7-2 to TRBJ1-5; 11 nucleotides align to TRBD1. J gave up 7 bases and V 5 bases, and 7 bases lay outside the gene matches. The CDR3 contains 15 residues. Germline-derived CDR1 and CDR2 are SGHTA and FQGNSA. CDR3 in amino acids: CASSLTGTGGQPQHF. In DNA, the CDR3 is TGTGCCAGCAGCCTAACGGGGACAGGGGGACAGCCCCAGCATTTT.

The CDR3 region has the DNA TGCGCCAGCAGCTTTGGTTCTCCGAGCTCCTACAATGAGCAGTTCTTC. Encoded protein: CASSFGSPSSYNEQFF. The V call is TRBV5-1, the J call TRBJ2-1; D remains unclear. The CDR3 length is 16 residues. V lost 2 bases to trimming and J lost 0 bases, with 12 bases between them. Germline CDR1 reads SGHRS; CDR2 reads YFSETQ.

The rearrangement links TRBV6-5 to TRBJ1-2; D is ambiguous. The CDR3 has 13 residues. Trimming took off 2 bases at V and 4 bases at J, with 8 bases between the two ends. The germline V gene has CDR1 MNHEY and CDR2 SVGAGI. CDR3: CASSYGRIYGYTF. The CDR3 region has the DNA TGTGCCAGCAGTTACGGACGAATCTATGGCTACACCTTC.

The J gene is TRBJ1-1, the V gene TRBV25-1, with a tentative D call TRBD1 (6 bases). Germline CDR1 and CDR2: MGHDK and SYGVNS. V gave up 4 bases and J gave up 7 bases, with 10 bases separating them. This CDR3 is 12 amino acids long. CDR3 in amino acids: CASSVGGGEAFF. The CDR3 bases are TGTGCCAGCAGTGTGGGGGGCGGTGAAGCTTTCTTT. The whole variable domain, remainder taken from reference TRBV25-1 and TRBJ1-1, is EADIYQTPRYLVIGTGKKITLECSQTMGHDKMYWYQQDPGMELHLIHYSYGVNSTEKGDLSSESTVSRIRTEHFPLTLESARPSHTSQYLCASSVGGGEAFFGQGTRLTVV.

The rearrangement links TRBV6-6 to TRBJ1-3, with D unclear. The germline V and J ends were trimmed by 4 bases and 0 bases, with 7 bases remaining between them. The CDR3 consists of 14 residues. CDR1 and CDR2 from the germline V gene are MNHNY and SVGAGI (reference sequence). The CDR3: CASSLEISGNTIYF. The CDR3 DNA is TGTGCCAGCAGTTTGGAAATCTCTGGAAACACCATATATTTT.

This chain links TRBV7-2 with TRBJ2-7; D may be TRBD2 (6 bases). The CDR3 loop spans 16 amino acids. Per germline, CDR1 SGHTA and CDR2 FQGNSA. Trimming left V 1 base short and J 4 bases short, with 17 bases between. As DNA, the CDR3 is TGTGCCAGCAGCTTAGGACCCGCCGCGGGGTCGTACGAGCAGTACTTC. Translated: CASSLGPAAGSYEQYF. The full variable domain, its missing parts supplied by reference TRBV7-2 and TRBJ2-7, is GAGVSQSPSNKVTEKGKDVELRCDPISGHTALYWYRQSLGQGLEFLIYFQGNSAPDKSGLPSDRFSAERTGGSVSTLTIQRTQQEDSAVYLCASSLGPAAGSYEQYFGPGTRLTVT.

The chain employs TRBV24-1 and TRBJ2-3; 8 nucleotides agree with TRBD1. V shed 3 bases and J 5 bases; nucleotides not matched to a gene: 9. The CDR3 sequence is 16 residues long. CDR1 KGHDR and CDR2 SFDVKD come from the germline V gene. The CDR3 loop is CATSDKGTGQQDTQYF. The CDR3 region has the DNA TGTGCCACCAGTGATAAGGGGACAGGCCAACAAGATACGCAGTATTTT.

The chain joins TRBV7-9 to TRBJ1-4, with D uncertain. Trimming stripped 5 bases from V and 3 bases from J, with 13 bases between. The CDR3 is made up of 15 amino acids. Germline V CDR1 and CDR2: SEHNR, FQNEAQ (reference sequence). The DNA of the CDR3 is TGTGCCAGCAGCCGGACGGTAGGGTCTAATGAAAAACTGTTTTTT. Residues: CASSRTVGSNEKLFF.

This clone was seen a handful of times. J is TRBJ2-2 and V is TRBV18; D is unresolved. Looked up from germline, CDR1 is KGHSH and CDR2 is LQKENI. The V end lost 3 bases, the J end lost 1 base, and 6 bases lay between the germline ends. CDR3 size: 14 residues. The CDR3 bases are TGTGCCAGCTCACCGGTCCAGAACACCGGGGAGCTGTTTTTT. The encoded protein is CASSPVQNTGELFF.

This sequence joins TRBV9 and TRBJ2-7, with 7 bases aligning to TRBD2. Germline trimming cut 2 bases from V and 3 bases from J; bases unmatched to any gene: 5. The germline V gene encodes CDR1 SGDLS and CDR2 YYNGEE. There are 14 residues in the CDR3. CDR3 nucleotide sequence: TGTGCCAGCAGCGTCGGTAGCGGGCGCTACGAGCAGTACTTC. The encoded protein is CASSVGSGRYEQYF. The variable domain in full, with the rest retrieved from reference TRBV9 and TRBJ2-7, is DSGVTQTPKHLITATGQRVTLRCSPRSGDLSVYWYQQSLDQGLQFLIQYYNGEERAKGNILERFSAQQFPDLHSELNLSSLELGDSALYFCASSVGSGRYEQYFGPGTRLTVT.

The V and J genes are TRBV6-5 and TRBJ1-1; D uncertain. Trimming left V 3 bases short and J 1 base short, with 9 bases between. CDR1 and CDR2 (germline): MNHEY, SVGAGI. The CDR3 loop spans 14 amino acids. CDR3 nucleotide sequence: TGTGCCAGCAGTTATGGGGTAGGGAACACTGAAGCTTTCTTT. Translating gives CASSYGVGNTEAFF.

The V call is TRBV27, the J call TRBJ2-7; D perhaps matches TRBD2 (6 bases). V lost 6 bases and J lost 1, with 13 bases in between. The CDR3 has 14 residues. Germline assignment: CDR1 MNHEY and CDR2 SMNVEV (reference sequence). The CDR3: CASSRRRDSYEQYF. The CDR3 DNA is TGTGCCAGCAGCCGGAGGCGGGATTCCTACGAGCAGTACTTC.

The chain is built from TRBV3-1 (or the pseudogene TRBV3-2) and TRBJ2-2; a possible D gene is TRBD1 (5 bases). Trimming cost V 2 bases and J 1 base, with 8 bases left between them. CDR1 and CDR2 (germline): LGHDT, YNNKEL (reference sequence). This CDR3 region has 15 residues. The CDR3 is CASSQWGQNTGELFF. For the CDR3, the DNA is TGTGCCAGCAGCCAATGGGGCCAGAACACCGGGGAGCTGTTTTTT.

The chain recombines TRBV25-1 with TRBJ2-7; TRBD1 matches 7 bases. V shed 7 bases, J shed 2 bases, and the junction held 2 bases outside the gene matches. CDR1 and CDR2 from the germline V gene are MGHDK and SYGVNS. The CDR3 consists of 12 residues. CDR3 sequence reads: CASKGQTYEQYF. The CDR3 DNA is TGTGCCAGCAAGGGACAGACCTACGAGCAGTACTTC.

This sequence joins TRBV5-1 and TRBJ1-1; no reliable D call. Trimming cost V 5 bases and J 0 bases, with 11 bases left between them. Germline lookup yields CDR1 SGHRS and CDR2 YFSETQ. The CDR3 totals 14 residues. The CDR3 DNA follows: TGCGCCAGCAGGGTTTGGTATATGAACACTGAAGCTTTCTTT. Encoded protein: CASRVWYMNTEAFF.

The genes are TRBV7-6 and TRBJ2-5; 9 bases fit TRBD2. V gave up 5 bases and J gave up 5 bases; unmatched junction bases: 24. CDR1 is SGHVS, CDR2 FNYEAQ, per germline. CDR3 length: 20 amino acids. In DNA, the CDR3 is TGTGCCAGCAGCAAAGGACCGCCCAGGACTAGCGCTATAACGGGGGAGACCCAGTACTTC. Translating it yields CASSKGPPRTSAITGETQYF.